The 5 T cell receptor beta chains in this list originate from one sample, sequenced in a study of cytomegalovirus exposure and HLA in healthy donors. The PCR ran on 60 Vbeta and 13 Jbeta primers. The assay was immunoSEQ multiplex PCR, and TCRdb's table has in-frame clones only and misses some. The data contain around 150,000 clones, 70% to 80% of them singletons. Sequencing was done on a sample of PBMCs. These receptors were collected from a young man in good health and CMV-seropositive.

The chain is built from TRBV27 and TRBJ2-1; TRBD2 agrees at 7 bases. V was clipped by 5 bases and J by 3 bases; unmatched bases: 7. The CDR3 covers 15 residues. Per the germline V gene, CDR1 is MNHEY and CDR2 is SMNVEV (reference sequence). In nucleotides, the CDR3 is TGTGCCAGCAGTAGGGCGAGGGAGGGCTACAATGAGCAGTTCTTC. Its translation is CASSRAREGYNEQFF.

The chain combines TRBV5-4 with TRBJ2-1, with 11 bases lining up with TRBD2. This CDR3 has 15 residues. Looked up from germline, CDR1 is SGHNT and CDR2 is YYREEE (reference sequence). V shed 4 bases and J 6 bases; nucleotides not matched to a gene: 6. CDR3 in DNA: TGTGCCAGCAGCCGTACTAGCGGGAGTTTCAATGAGCAGTTCTTC. Residues: CASSRTSGSFNEQFF.

The genes are TRBV6-6 and TRBJ1-2; tentatively, D is TRBD1 (5 bases). CDR3 length: 14 amino acids. Trimming removed 0 bases from V and 4 bases from J, with 9 bases in between. From germline, CDR1 is MNHNY and CDR2 SVGAGI (reference sequence). The CDR3 DNA follows: TGTGCCAGCAGTTACTCGGCTACAGGCTATGGCTACACCTTC. As protein: CASSYSATGYGYTF.

The CDR3 protein is CASRGTLATFEQYF. CDR3 coding DNA: TGTGCCAGCCGTGGCACACTAGCCACTTTCGAGCAGTACTTC. This chain joins TRBV2 and TRBJ2-7; possibly TRBD2 for D (6 bases). Trimming took off 8 bases at V and 6 bases at J, with 20 bases between the two ends. The CDR3 totals 14 residues. From germline, CDR1 is SNHLY and CDR2 FYNNEI.

Regarding this clone: The sample has other DNA sequences that encode this CDR3 too. The rearrangement uses TRBV7-9 and TRBJ2-7; TRBD1 aligns across 8 bases. J gave up 2 bases and V 3 bases, and 3 bases lay outside the gene matches. This CDR3 is 14 amino acids long. Germline values: CDR1 SEHNR, CDR2 FQNEAQ (reference sequence). CDR3 amino acids: CASSLGTGAYEQYF. The CDR3 coding sequence is TGTGCCAGCAGCTTGGGGACAGGAGCCTACGAGCAGTACTTC.